Following are 2 T cell receptor beta chains from one sample sequenced in a study of Ad26.COV2.S vaccination and SARS-CoV-2 variants. Treatment meaning: roughly 20 received Ad26.COV2.S at low or high dose, single or two shots; about 5 received placebo; per-sample allocation not given. It was on day 63 after the first vaccine or placebo injection that samples were taken. Libraries were prepared by immunoSEQ multiplex PCR; TCRdb keeps only in-frame clonotypes and omits some of them. Of roughly 420,000 clones listed, approximately 89% are singletons. Here the sequenced sample was peripheral blood, taken in a trial of Ad26.COV2.S vaccine versus placebo. The receptors were gathered from a person aged 18-65 years who received the Ad26.COV2.S COVID-19 vaccine or a placebo.

The chain has TRBV6-5 and TRBJ1-1; TRBD1 matches at 8 bases. Trimming removed 4 bases from V and 7 bases from J; junction bases left unmatched: 8. The germline V gene encodes CDR1 MNHEY and CDR2 SVGAGI. There are 14 residues in the CDR3. The CDR3 region has the DNA TGTGCCAGCAGTTCGTCCACAGGGGGGGTTGAAGCTTTCTTT. Its protein is CASSSSTGGVEAFF.

This clone occurred once. The chain joins TRBV9 to TRBJ1-2; a weak D match, TRBD1 (6 bases). Germline V gives CDR1 SGDLS, CDR2 YYNGEE. V was pared by 1 base and J by 8 bases, with 12 bases between. The CDR3 is 13 amino acids. CDR3 loop: CASSVRLGQGYTF. In DNA, the CDR3 is TGTGCCAGCAGCGTACGACTTGGACAGGGCTACACCTTC.